Each of the 5 T cell receptor beta chains below was sequenced from the same sample in a study of T cells expressing NK-cell markers. TCRdb reanalyzed the 5' RACE reads and collapses them to one entry per CDR3 protein, without DNA. The table for this sample gives approximately 440,000 distinct CDR3 sequences. Material for sequencing was blood T cells: a sorted CD56 or NKG2C T cell subset, CD4+ or CD8+ T cells, or bulk PBMC T cells (not recorded which). The source is a woman aged 50 to 60 in good health.

This sequence joins TRBV24-1 and TRBJ2-3; TCRdb indicates TRBD1, and absent DNA this call remains unverified. This CDR3 spans 15 amino acids. Per the germline V gene, CDR1 is KGHDR and CDR2 is SFDVKD. This CDR3 reads CATGMAGGMTDTQYF.

This chain connects TRBV4-1 to TRBJ1-1. The V gene's germline CDR1 is MGHRA and CDR2 YSYEKL. The CDR3 has 14 amino acids. CDR3 protein: CASSQEEWSLEAFF.

CDR3 residues: CATSDLRTYQETQYF. This chain connects TRBV24-1 to TRBJ2-5. This CDR3 region has 15 residues. Germline V gene sequence: CDR1 KGHDR, CDR2 SFDVKD.

The V call is TRBV2, the J call TRBJ2-7; TCRdb gives TRBD2 as the D gene, but with no DNA this cannot be confirmed. The CDR3 loop spans 13 amino acids. Germline CDR1 SNHLY, CDR2 FYNNEI. The CDR3 is CASSGLGAYEQYF.

This rearrangement joins TRBV2 to TRBJ2-3. Germline loops: CDR1 SNHLY, CDR2 FYNNEI. The CDR3 is 14 residues long. The CDR3 here is CASTKWRLTDTQYF.